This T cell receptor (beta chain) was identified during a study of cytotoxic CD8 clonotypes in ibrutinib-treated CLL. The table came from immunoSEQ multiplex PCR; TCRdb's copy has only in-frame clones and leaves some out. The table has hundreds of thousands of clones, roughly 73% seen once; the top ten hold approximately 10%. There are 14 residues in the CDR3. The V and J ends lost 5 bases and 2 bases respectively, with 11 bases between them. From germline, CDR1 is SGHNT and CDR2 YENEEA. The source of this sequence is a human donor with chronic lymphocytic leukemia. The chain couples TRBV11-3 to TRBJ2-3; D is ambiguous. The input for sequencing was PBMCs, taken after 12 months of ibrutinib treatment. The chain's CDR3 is CASSDDGPTDTQYF. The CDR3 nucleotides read TGTGCCAGCAGCGACGACGGCCCCACAGATACGCAGTATTTT.